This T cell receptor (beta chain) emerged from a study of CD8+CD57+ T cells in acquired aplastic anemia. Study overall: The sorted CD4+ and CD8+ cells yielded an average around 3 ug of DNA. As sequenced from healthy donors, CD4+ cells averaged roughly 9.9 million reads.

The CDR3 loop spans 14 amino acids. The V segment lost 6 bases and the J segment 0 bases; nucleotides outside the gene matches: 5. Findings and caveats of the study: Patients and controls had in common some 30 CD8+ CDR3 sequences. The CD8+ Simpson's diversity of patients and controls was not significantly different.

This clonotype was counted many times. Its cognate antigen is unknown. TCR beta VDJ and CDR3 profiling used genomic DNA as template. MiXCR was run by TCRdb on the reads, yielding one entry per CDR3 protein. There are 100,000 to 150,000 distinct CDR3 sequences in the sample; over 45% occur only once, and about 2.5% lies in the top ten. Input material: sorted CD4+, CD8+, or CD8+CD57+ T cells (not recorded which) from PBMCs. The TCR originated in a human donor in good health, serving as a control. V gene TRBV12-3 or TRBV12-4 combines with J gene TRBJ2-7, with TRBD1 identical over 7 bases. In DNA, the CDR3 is TGTGCCAGCAGCCGACAGGGATCCTCCTACGAGCAGTACTTC. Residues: CASSRQGSSYEQYF.